The 13 T cell receptor beta chains presented below share a single source sample, sequenced in a study of blood T cell repertoires in COVID-19. Profiled with immunoSEQ multiplex PCR; TCRdb holds only in-frame clones, not every one. The table records 180,000 or so clones, around 86% of them present only once. The source material was peripheral blood. All receptors come from a man between 60 and 75 years old with acute or convalescent COVID-19.

This chain joins TRBV28 and TRBJ1-6, with TRBD1 identical over 7 bases. The CDR3 has 13 amino acids. Germline values: CDR1 MDHEN, CDR2 SYDVKM. V trimming: 5 bases; J trimming: 10 bases; junction bases outside the gene matches: 5. For the CDR3, the DNA is TGTGCCAGCAGTGTACGACAGGGCTCACCCCTCCACTTT. It codes for CASSVRQGSPLHF.

The J gene is TRBJ2-7, the V gene TRBV29-1; 7 nucleotides agree with TRBD1. Losses at the gene ends were 5 bases for V and 6 bases for J; bases not matched to a gene: 7. The CDR3 has 12 amino acids. CDR1 and CDR2 from the germline V gene are SQVTM and ANQGSEA. The CDR3 region has the DNA TGCAGCGTTCATAAGACAGGGTCCGAGCAGTACTTC. Its translation is CSVHKTGSEQYF.

V usage is TRBV30 and J usage is TRBJ1-5, with 7 bases lining up with TRBD1. V gave up 1 base and J gave up 6 bases; unmatched junction bases: 9. The CDR3 has 15 residues. The germline V gene encodes CDR1 GTSNPN and CDR2 SVGIG (reference sequence). The CDR3 loop reads CAWSGQEGAGQPQHF. CDR3 sequence (DNA): TGTGCCTGGAGTGGGCAAGAGGGGGCTGGTCAGCCCCAGCATTTT.

The chain is built from TRBV5-1 and TRBJ2-1, with TRBD2 identical over 8 bases. The germline V gene has CDR1 SGHRS and CDR2 YFSETQ. The CDR3 sequence is 16 residues long. The junction had 14 bases not matched to a gene; V was cut back by 5 bases and J by 7 bases. The CDR3 reads CASSNGWVAGNNEQFF. The CDR3 DNA reads as TGCGCCAGCAGTAATGGGTGGGTAGCGGGGAATAATGAGCAGTTCTTC. Full variable domain (outside the CDR3, taken from reference TRBV5-1 and TRBJ2-1): KAGVTQTPRYLIKTRGQQVTLSCSPISGHRSVSWYQQTPGQGLQFLFEYFSETQRNKGNFPGRFSGRQFSNSRSEMNVSTLELGDSALYLCASSNGWVAGNNEQFFGPGTRLTVL.

This chain links TRBV2 with TRBJ1-6; the D is unclear. The CDR3 runs to 13 residues. V was trimmed by 8 bases and J by 7 bases, leaving 12 bases between them. Per germline, CDR1 SNHLY and CDR2 FYNNEI. The CDR3 coding sequence is TGTGCCAGCGAGGTTATTGCGAATTCACCCCTCCACTTT. Amino acid sequence: CASEVIANSPLHF.

This clone showed up just a few times. V is TRBV5-1 and J is TRBJ2-3, with TRBD2 identical over 8 bases. CDR1 SGHRS and CDR2 YFSETQ come from the germline V gene. With V trimmed by 0 bases and J by 4 bases, 10 bases remained unmatched. The CDR3 length is 17 residues. CDR3: CASSLAVAGSRADTQYF. The CDR3, as DNA: TGCGCCAGCAGCTTGGCCGTAGCGGGAAGTAGGGCAGATACGCAGTATTTT.

The rearrangement uses TRBV5-4 and TRBJ1-2; the D gene is possibly TRBD1 (5 bases). V lost 3 bases, J lost 8 bases, and 17 bases lay in between. Germline V gene data show CDR1 as SGHNT and CDR2 as YYREEE (reference sequence). This CDR3 has 14 residues. The CDR3 coding sequence is TGTGCCAGCAGCTCGGGAAAAGGGGCGGGAGGCTACACCTTC. It specifies CASSSGKGAGGYTF.

Of note for this clone: Additional DNA sequences in this sample encode the identical CDR3. J is TRBJ2-1 and V is TRBV6-5; tentative D call: TRBD2 (6 bases). The germline gives CDR1 MNHEY, CDR2 SVGAGI. V dropped 6 bases and J dropped 6 bases, with 9 bases sitting between them. The CDR3 length is 12 residues. CDR3 in DNA: TGTGCCAGCAGCCCGGGGGTCAATGAGCAGTTCTTC. This codes for CASSPGVNEQFF.

The CDR3 bases are TGTGCCAGCAGTTTGTACAGGTTTGGAAACATTCAGTACTTC. This encodes CASSLYRFGNIQYF. The chain recombines TRBV28 with TRBJ2-4; possible D gene TRBD1, 5 bases. The V end lost 3 bases, the J end lost 6 bases, and 12 bases lay between the germline ends. The CDR3 extends over 14 amino acids. The germline CDR1 and CDR2 sequences are MDHEN and SYDVKM.

The CDR3 DNA follows: TGTGCCAGCAGCAAACGGACAGGGTCGAAGAACACTGAAGCTTTCTTT. Amino acid sequence: CASSKRTGSKNTEAFF. This chain links TRBV5-8 with TRBJ1-1, with TRBD1 matching 8 bases. The germline V gene encodes CDR1 SGHTS and CDR2 YDEGEE. The trim removed 4 bases at V and 1 base at J, leaving 9 bases unmatched. CDR3 length: 16 residues.

This chain connects TRBV5-1 to TRBJ1-2; 9 nucleotides line up with TRBD1. The J segment lost 4 bases and the V segment lost 3 bases, leaving 4 bases of the junction unmatched. Germline V CDR1 and CDR2: SGHRS, YFSETQ. The length of the CDR3 is 14 residues. The DNA for the CDR3 is TGCGCCAGCAGCTCTGGGGACAGGGCCTATGGCTACACCTTC. Translation gives CASSSGDRAYGYTF.

The chain carries TRBV11-2 and TRBJ2-3; 9 positions agree with TRBD2. V lost 6 bases to trimming and J lost 4 bases; unmatched junction nucleotides: 5. The CDR3 loop spans 14 amino acids. Germline CDR1 SGHAT, CDR2 FQNNGV. The CDR3 loop is CASSIAGASDTQYF. The CDR3 nucleotides are TGTGCCAGCAGTATAGCGGGAGCCTCAGATACGCAGTATTTT.

V usage is TRBV28 and J usage is TRBJ2-1; TRBD2 agrees at 10 bases. This CDR3 spans 15 amino acids. CDR1 MDHEN and CDR2 SYDVKM come from the germline V gene. J gave up 10 bases and V 2 bases, and 8 bases lay outside the gene matches. CDR3 protein: CASSLLAGAPNEQFF. CDR3 bases: TGTGCCAGCAGTTTACTAGCGGGAGCCCCTAACGAGCAGTTCTTC.